The clone carrying this T cell receptor (beta chain) was detected a few times. No patient received treatment before thyroid surgery. The V segment lost 5 bases and the J segment 1 base; nucleotides outside the gene matches: 10. Germline lookup yields CDR1 MDHEN and CDR2 SYDVKM. The CDR3 has 16 amino acids. Original processing methods: CDR3 was compared across clinicopathological groups, and the resulting differences were used to build a distant-metastasis classifier for papillary thyroid cancer. TCRdb re-called the PCR reads with MiXCR. The V and J calls and clone size come from TCRdb's table, not from the authors' own analysis. The sample comprises roughly 15,000 clones, 20% to 30% of which are singletons, and approximately 11% rests with the top ten. This sample is part of a study of metastatic and nonmetastatic thyroid tumors. Background on the study: Both malignant and benign thyroid patients supplied peripheral blood and tumor or nodule tissue samples, across which the repertoires of these patients were then compared.

The chain carries TRBV28 and TRBJ1-1, with 7 bases identical to TRBD1. The receptor comes from a male donor with papillary thyroid cancer or a benign thyroid nodule (not recorded which). Some clones in this sample may be carry-over from other donors' samples. The sample consisted of blood. CDR3 DNA: TGTGCCAGCAGTACCAGGGACAGACAGAGGAACACTGAAGCTTTCTTT. This sequence encodes CASSTRDRQRNTEAFF.